These 14 T cell receptor beta chains were sequenced from one sample in a study of blood T cells in healthy people across ages. Together with a sample-barcoded 5' primer, a J-beta primer mix was included in a second PCR lasting about 7 to 12 cycles. One entry per CDR3 protein, called by TCRdb with MiXCR from the 5' RACE reads. The sample yields 550,000 to 650,000 distinct CDR3 sequences, around a quarter seen once. The sample was also linked to a second study, of T cells of mothers and their children.

The sequenced material came from blood. The receptors derive from a boy aged 2 to 10 in good health.

This clonotype has only a few counts. At one end, the junction sequence differs from germline, possibly due to a read error. The chain joins TRBV7-9 to TRBJ2-5; the D call may be TRBD1 or TRBD2 (5 bases each). Germline CDR1 SEHNR, CDR2 FQNEAQ (reference sequence). This CDR3 region has 11 residues. The CDR3 sequence: CASIPEDNPFF. The CDR3 bases are TGTGCCAGCATTCCGGAGGACAACCCGTTCTTC.

This chain's CDR3 is CASSLEDGSPLHF. The CDR3 nucleotides read TGTGCCAGCAGCTTAGAGGACGGTTCACCCCTCCACTTT. This chain uses TRBV7-6 with TRBJ1-6; no reliable D call. This CDR3 has 13 residues. CDR1 is SGHVS and CDR2 is FNYEAQ in the germline V gene. The V and J ends lost 1 base and 9 bases respectively, with 7 bases between them.

The chain uses TRBV12-3 or TRBV12-4 and TRBJ2-2; TRBD1 matches at 12 bases. The CDR3 runs 16 residues. V lost 7 bases and J lost 4; bases outside the gene matches: 7. CDR3 region: CASTNPGQGATGELFF. CDR3 DNA sequence: TGTGCCAGCACTAATCCGGGACAGGGGGCCACCGGGGAGCTGTTTTTT.

CDR3 residues: CASSYLDRQETQYF. The DNA for the CDR3 is TGTGCCAGCAGCTACCTGGACAGACAAGAGACCCAGTACTTC. This chain joins TRBV11-2 and TRBJ2-5, with D perhaps TRBD1 (6 bases). The CDR3 length is 14 residues. Trimming left V 4 bases short and J 2 bases short, with 11 bases between. Germline values: CDR1 SGHAT, CDR2 FQNNGV.

This clonotype appeared a few times. The rearrangement uses TRBV20-1 and TRBJ1-5; D is ambiguous. CDR1 and CDR2 from the germline V gene are DFQATT and SNEGSKA (reference sequence). V was clipped by 6 bases and J by 2 bases, with 14 bases between them. The CDR3 sequence is 14 residues long. CDR3 region: CSAGGEWGNQPQHF. The CDR3 nucleotides are TGCAGTGCGGGTGGGGAATGGGGCAATCAGCCCCAGCATTTT.

The chain recombines TRBV6-6 with TRBJ2-7; D possibly corresponds to TRBD2 (6 bases). Germline loops: CDR1 MNHNY, CDR2 SVGAGI (reference sequence). The CDR3 sequence is 13 residues long. V was trimmed by 4 bases and J by 6 bases, leaving 13 bases between them. CDR3 sequence (DNA): TGTGCCAGCAGTTGGCAGGGAGGAGGCGAGCAGTACTTC. Protein sequence: CASSWQGGGEQYF.

The chain combines TRBV20-1 with TRBJ2-7; D is unclear. From germline, CDR1 is DFQATT and CDR2 SNEGSKA (reference sequence). The ends were cut back, 0 bases at V and 1 base at J, with 4 bases in the middle. This CDR3 has 12 amino acids. The CDR3 spells CSARDVSYEQYF. The CDR3 coding sequence is TGCAGTGCTAGAGACGTGTCCTACGAGCAGTACTTC.

The genes are TRBV12-3 or TRBV12-4 and TRBJ2-1, with D possibly matching TRBD1 (6 bases). V gave up 5 bases and J gave up 3 bases, with 14 bases separating them. This CDR3 spans 15 amino acids. The CDR3 is CASSPHREYYNEQFF. The CDR3 nucleotides read TGTGCCAGCAGTCCCCACAGGGAATACTACAATGAGCAGTTCTTC.

This clonotype was counted at least ten times. The rearrangement links TRBV6-4 to TRBJ2-6; 7 nucleotides agree with TRBD1. The CDR3 loop spans 16 amino acids. The V gene end was trimmed by 7 bases and the J gene end by 0 bases; junction bases not matched to a gene: 6. The germline gives CDR1 MRHNA, CDR2 SNTAGT. The CDR3 sequence is CASKTGQDSGANVLTF. As DNA, the CDR3 is TGTGCCAGCAAAACAGGACAGGACTCTGGGGCCAACGTCCTGACTTTC.

The gene calls are TRBV20-1 and TRBJ2-5, with D possibly matching TRBD2 (6 bases). The better agreement between TRBJ2-1 and the DNA end casts doubt on the J call. The CDR3 has 13 residues. Looked up from germline, CDR1 is DFQATT and CDR2 is SNEGSKA (reference sequence). This chain's CDR3 is CSASPGGGNEQFF. The CDR3 DNA follows: TGCAGTGCTAGCCCCGGGGGAGGCAATGAGCAGTTCTTC.

The gene calls are TRBV20-1 and TRBJ2-3; 10 bases match TRBD1. V lost 3 bases and J lost 3; bases outside the gene matches: 6. The CDR3 is 15 amino acids. In germline, CDR1 is DFQATT, CDR2 SNEGSKA (reference sequence). This CDR3 reads CSARGTGQGTDTQYF. The CDR3 DNA reads TGCAGTGCTAGGGGTACGGGACAGGGGACAGATACGCAGTATTTT.

The rearrangement uses TRBV2 and TRBJ1-2; D is unresolved. CDR1 and CDR2 (germline): SNHLY, FYNNEI. V lost 8 bases and J 3 bases, leaving 7 bases between the germline ends. The CDR3 is 11 residues long. Here the CDR3 DNA reads TGTGCCAGCTCCTCTTACTATGGCTACACCTTC. Translating it yields CASSSYYGYTF. The entire variable domain, with the rest obtained from reference TRBV2 and TRBJ1-2, is as follows: EPEVTQTPSHQVTQMGQEVILRCVPISNHLYFYWYRQILGQKVEFLVSFYNNEISEKSEIFDDQFSVERPDGSNFTLKIRSTKLEDSAMYFCASSSYYGYTFGSGTRLTVV.

This clonotype was seen only a few times. This chain uses TRBV20-1 with TRBJ2-5, with D unresolved. Trimming took off 3 bases at V and 7 bases at J, with 15 bases between the two ends. From germline, CDR1 is DFQATT and CDR2 SNEGSKA (reference sequence). The CDR3 covers 13 residues. CDR3 bases: TGCAGTGCTAGGGTCCAGGCCCCCCCGACCCAGTACTTC. Encoded protein: CSARVQAPPTQYF.

There are a few counts of this clonotype. This chain connects TRBV10-3 to TRBJ1-2; D is uncertain. The V gene's germline CDR1 is ENHRY and CDR2 SYGVKD. Trimming took 3 bases from V and 3 from J, leaving 11 bases between them. The CDR3 covers 14 residues. CDR3 nucleotide sequence: TGTGCCATCAGTGAAGTCGCCAAGGACTATGGCTACACCTTC. It codes for CAISEVAKDYGYTF.